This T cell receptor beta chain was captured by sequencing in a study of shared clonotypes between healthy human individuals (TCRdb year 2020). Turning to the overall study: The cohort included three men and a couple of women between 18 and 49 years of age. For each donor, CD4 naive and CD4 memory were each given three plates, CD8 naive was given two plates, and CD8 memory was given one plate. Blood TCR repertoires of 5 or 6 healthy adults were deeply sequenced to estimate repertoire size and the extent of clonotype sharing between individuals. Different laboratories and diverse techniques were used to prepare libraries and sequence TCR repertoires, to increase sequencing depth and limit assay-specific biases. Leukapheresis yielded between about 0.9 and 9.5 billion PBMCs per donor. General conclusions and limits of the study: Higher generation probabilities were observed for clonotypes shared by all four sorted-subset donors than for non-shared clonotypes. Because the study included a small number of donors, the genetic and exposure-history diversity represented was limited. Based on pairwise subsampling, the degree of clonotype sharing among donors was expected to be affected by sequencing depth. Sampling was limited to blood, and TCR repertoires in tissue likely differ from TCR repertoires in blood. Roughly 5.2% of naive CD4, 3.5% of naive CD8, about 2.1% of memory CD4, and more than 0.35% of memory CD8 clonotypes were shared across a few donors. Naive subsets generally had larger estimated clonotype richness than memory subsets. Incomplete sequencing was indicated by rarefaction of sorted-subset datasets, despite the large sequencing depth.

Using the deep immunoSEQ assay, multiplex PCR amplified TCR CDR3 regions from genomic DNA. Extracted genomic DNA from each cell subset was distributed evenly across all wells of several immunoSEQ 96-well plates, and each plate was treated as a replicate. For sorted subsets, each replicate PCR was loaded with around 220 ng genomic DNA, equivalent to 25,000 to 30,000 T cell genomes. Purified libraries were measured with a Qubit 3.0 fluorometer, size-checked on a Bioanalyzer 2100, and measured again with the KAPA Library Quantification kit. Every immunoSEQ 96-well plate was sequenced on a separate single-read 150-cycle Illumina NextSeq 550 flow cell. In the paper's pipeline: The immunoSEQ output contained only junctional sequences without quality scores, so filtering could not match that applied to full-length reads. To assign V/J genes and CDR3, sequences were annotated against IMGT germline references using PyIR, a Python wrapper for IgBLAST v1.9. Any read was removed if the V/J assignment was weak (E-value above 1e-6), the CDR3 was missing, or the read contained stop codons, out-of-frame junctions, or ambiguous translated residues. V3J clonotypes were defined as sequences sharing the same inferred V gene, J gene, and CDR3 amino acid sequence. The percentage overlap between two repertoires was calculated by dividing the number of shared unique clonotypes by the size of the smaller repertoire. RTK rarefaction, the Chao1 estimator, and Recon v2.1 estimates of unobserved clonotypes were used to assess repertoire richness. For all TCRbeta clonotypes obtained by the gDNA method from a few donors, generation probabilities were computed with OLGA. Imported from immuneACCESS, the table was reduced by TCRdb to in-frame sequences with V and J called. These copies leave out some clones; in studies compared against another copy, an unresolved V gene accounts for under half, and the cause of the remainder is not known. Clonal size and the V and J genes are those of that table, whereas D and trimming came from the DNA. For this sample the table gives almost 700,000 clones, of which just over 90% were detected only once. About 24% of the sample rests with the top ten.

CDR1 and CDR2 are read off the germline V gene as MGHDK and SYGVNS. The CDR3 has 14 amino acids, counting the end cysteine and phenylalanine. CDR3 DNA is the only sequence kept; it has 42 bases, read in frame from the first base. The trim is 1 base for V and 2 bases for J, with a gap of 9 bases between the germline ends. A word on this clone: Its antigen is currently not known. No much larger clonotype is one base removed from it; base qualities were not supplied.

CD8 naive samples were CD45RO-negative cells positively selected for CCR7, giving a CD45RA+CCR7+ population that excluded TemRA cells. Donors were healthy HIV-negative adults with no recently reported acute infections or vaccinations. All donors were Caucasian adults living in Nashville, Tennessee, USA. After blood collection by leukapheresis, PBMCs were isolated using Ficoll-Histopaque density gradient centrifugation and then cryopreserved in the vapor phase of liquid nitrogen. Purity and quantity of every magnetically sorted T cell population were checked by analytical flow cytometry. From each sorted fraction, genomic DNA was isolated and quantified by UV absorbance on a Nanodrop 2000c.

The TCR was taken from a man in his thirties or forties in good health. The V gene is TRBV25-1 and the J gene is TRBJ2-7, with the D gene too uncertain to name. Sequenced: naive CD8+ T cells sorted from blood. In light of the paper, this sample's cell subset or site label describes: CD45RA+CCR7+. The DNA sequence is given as TGTGCCAGCAGTGAATTGAGAGCTCCCTACGAGCAGTACTTC. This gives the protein CASSELRAPYEQYF.